This T cell receptor (beta chain) was documented in a study of blood T cell repertoires in COVID-19. Whole-study context: Material from acute and convalescent COVID-19 was sourced from the United States, Italy and Spain.

Germline CDR1 LGHDT, CDR2 YNNKEL (reference sequence). This CDR3 has 18 amino acids. V shed 3 bases, J shed 10 bases, and the junction held 18 bases outside the gene matches. Produced via immunoSEQ multiplex PCR; TCRdb's table is partial and in-frame only. The sample holds about 350,000 clones, roughly 90% seen once. The origin of this receptor is a woman in her 30s who had recovered from COVID-19. The sequenced sample consisted of PBMCs or T cells enriched from blood (not recorded which). V is TRBV3-1 (or the pseudogene TRBV3-2) and J is TRBJ1-6, with 7 bases matching TRBD1. The CDR3 nucleotides read TGTGCCAGCAGCCAGACTACAGGGGAAGGAGGGAGAGGCTCACCCCTCCACTTT. This encodes CASSQTTGEGGRGSPLHF.